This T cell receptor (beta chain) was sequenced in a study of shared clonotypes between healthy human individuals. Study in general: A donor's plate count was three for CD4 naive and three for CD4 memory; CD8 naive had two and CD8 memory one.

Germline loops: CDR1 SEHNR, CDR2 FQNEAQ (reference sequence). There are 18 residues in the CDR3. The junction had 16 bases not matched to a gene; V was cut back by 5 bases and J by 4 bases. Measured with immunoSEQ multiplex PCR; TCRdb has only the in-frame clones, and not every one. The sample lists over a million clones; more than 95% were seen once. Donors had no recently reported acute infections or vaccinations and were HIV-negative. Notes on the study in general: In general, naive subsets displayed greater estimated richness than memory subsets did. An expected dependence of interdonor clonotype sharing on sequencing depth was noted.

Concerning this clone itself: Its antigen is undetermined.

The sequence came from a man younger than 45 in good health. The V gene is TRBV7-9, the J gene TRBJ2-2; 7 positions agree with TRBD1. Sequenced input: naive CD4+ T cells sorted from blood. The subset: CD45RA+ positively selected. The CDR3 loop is CASSPSWDRVAFTGELFF. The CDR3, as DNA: TGTGCCAGCAGCCCGTCGTGGGACAGAGTTGCCTTCACCGGGGAGCTGTTTTTT.